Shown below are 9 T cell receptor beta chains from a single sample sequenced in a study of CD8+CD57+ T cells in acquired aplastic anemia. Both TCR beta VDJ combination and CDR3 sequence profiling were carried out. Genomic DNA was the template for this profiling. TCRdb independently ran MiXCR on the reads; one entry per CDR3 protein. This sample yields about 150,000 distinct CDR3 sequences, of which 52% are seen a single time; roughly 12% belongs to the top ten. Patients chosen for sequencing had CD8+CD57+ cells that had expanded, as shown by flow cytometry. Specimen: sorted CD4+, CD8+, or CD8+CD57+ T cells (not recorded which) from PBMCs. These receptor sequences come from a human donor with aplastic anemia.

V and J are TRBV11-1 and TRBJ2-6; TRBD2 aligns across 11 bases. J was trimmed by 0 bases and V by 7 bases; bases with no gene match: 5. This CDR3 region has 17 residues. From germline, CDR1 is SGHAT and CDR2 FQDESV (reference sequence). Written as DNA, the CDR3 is TGTGCCAGCAACCCGGGACTAGCGGCCTCTGGGGCCAACGTCCTGACTTTC. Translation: CASNPGLAASGANVLTF. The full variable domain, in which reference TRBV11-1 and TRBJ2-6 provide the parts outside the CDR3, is EAEVAQSPRYKITEKSQAVAFWCDPISGHATLYWYRQILGQGPELLVQFQDESVVDDSQLPKDRFSAERLKGVDSTLKIQPAELGDSAMYLCASNPGLAASGANVLTFGAGSRLTVL.

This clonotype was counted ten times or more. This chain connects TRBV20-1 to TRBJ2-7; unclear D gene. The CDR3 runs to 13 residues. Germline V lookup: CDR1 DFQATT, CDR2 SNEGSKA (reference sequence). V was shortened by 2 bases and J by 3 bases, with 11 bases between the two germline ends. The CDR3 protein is CSARWGGNYEQYF. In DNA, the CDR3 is TGCAGTGCTAGATGGGGTGGGAACTACGAGCAGTACTTC.

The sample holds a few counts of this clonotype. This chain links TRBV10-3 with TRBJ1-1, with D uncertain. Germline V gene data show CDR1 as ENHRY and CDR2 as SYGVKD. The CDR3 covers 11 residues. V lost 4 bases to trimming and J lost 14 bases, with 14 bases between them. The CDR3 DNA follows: TGTGCCATCAGTGGTAGTGGGATACTGTTCTTT. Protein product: CAISGSGILFF.

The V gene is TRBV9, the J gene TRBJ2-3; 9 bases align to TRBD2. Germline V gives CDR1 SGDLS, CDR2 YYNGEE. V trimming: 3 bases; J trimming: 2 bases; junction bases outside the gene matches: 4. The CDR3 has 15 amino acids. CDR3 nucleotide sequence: TGTGCCAGCAGCGAGACTAGCGGAATCACAGATACGCAGTATTTT. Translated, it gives CASSETSGITDTQYF. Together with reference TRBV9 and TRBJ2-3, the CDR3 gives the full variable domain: DSGVTQTPKHLITATGQRVTLRCSPRSGDLSVYWYQQSLDQGLQFLIQYYNGEERAKGNILERFSAQQFPDLHSELNLSSLELGDSALYFCASSETSGITDTQYFGPGTRLTVL.

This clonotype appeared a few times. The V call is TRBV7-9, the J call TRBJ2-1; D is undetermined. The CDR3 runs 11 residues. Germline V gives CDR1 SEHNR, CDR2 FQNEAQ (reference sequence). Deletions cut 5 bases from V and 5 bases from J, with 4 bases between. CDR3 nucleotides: TGTGCCAGCAGCCGCAACAATGAGCAGTTCTTC. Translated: CASSRNNEQFF.

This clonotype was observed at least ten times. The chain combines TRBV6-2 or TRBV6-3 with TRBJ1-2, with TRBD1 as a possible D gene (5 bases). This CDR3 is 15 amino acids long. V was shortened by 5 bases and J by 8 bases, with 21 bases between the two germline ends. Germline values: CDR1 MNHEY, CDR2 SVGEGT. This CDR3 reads CASSPPPDGARGYTF. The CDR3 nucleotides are TGTGCCAGCAGTCCTCCCCCGGACGGGGCGAGAGGCTACACCTTC.

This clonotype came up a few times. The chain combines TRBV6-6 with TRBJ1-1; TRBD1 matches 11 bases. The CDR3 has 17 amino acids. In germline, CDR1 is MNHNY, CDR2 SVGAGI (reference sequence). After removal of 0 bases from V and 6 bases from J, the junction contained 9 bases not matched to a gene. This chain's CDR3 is CASSYSSGDRGLPEAFF. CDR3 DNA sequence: TGTGCCAGCAGTTACTCGAGCGGGGACAGGGGGTTACCTGAAGCTTTCTTT.

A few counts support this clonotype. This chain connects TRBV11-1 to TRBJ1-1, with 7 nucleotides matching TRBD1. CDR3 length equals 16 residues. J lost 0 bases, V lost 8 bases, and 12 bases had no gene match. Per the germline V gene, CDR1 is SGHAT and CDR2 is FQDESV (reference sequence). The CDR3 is CASGPPGTVMNTEAFF. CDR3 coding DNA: TGTGCCAGCGGCCCCCCGGGGACAGTTATGAACACTGAAGCTTTCTTT.

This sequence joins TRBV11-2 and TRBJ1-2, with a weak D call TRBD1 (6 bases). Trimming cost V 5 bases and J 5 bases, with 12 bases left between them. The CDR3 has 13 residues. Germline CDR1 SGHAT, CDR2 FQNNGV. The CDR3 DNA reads TGTGCCAGCAGCAGAAGACAGGATTATGGCTACACCTTC. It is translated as CASSRRQDYGYTF.